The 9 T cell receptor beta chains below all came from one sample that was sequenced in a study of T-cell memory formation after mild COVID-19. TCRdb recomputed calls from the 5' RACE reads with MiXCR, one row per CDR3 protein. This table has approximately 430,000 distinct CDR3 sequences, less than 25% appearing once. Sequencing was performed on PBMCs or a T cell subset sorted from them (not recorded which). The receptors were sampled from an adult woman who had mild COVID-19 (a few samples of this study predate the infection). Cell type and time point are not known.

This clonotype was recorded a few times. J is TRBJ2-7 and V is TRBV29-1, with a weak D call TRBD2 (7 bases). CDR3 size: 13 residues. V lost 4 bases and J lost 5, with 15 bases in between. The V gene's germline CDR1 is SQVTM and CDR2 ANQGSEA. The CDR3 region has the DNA TGCAGCGTTGTCGGCGGGGGCGGAAACGAGCAGTACTTC. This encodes CSVVGGGGNEQYF.

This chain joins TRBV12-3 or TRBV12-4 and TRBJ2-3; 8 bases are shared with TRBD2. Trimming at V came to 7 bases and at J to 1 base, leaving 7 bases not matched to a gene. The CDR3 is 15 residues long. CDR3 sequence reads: CASNRRGARTDTQYF. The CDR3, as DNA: TGTGCCAGCAACCGGCGGGGGGCACGCACAGATACGCAGTATTTT.

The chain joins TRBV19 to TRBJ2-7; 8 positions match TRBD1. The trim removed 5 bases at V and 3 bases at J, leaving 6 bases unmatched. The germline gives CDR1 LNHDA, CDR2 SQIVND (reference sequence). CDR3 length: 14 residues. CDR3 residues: CASSPGQENYEQYF. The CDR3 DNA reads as TGTGCCAGTAGTCCGGGACAGGAGAACTACGAGCAGTACTTC.

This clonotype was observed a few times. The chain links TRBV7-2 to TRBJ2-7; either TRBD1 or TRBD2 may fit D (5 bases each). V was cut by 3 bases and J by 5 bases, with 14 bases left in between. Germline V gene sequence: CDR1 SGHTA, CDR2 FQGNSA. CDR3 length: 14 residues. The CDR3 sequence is CASSFVPGRDEQYF. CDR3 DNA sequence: TGTGCCAGCAGCTTCGTCCCGGGACGGGACGAGCAGTACTTC.

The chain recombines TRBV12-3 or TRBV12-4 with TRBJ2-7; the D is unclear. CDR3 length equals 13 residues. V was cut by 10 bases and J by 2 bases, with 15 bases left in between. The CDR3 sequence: CATRSSGAYEQYF. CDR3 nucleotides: TGTGCCACCAGATCCAGTGGGGCCTACGAGCAGTACTTC.

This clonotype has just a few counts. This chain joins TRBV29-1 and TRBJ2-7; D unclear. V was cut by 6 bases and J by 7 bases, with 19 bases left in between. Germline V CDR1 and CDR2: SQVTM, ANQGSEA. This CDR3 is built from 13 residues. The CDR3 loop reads CSVAASPQREQYF. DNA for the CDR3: TGCAGCGTGGCCGCCTCTCCTCAGAGGGAGCAGTACTTC.

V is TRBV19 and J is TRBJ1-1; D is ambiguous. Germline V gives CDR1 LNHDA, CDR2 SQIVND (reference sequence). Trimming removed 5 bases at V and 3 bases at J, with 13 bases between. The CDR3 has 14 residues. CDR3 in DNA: TGTGCCAGTAGTGGATACAGTGAGTACACTGAAGCTTTCTTT. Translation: CASSGYSEYTEAFF. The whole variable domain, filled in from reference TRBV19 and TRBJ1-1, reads DGGITQSPKYLFRKEGQNVTLSCEQNLNHDAMYWYRQDPGQGLRLIYYSQIVNDFQKGDIAEGYSVSREKKESFPLTVTSAQKNPTAFYLCASSGYSEYTEAFFGQGTRLTVV.

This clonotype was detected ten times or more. The CDR3 spells CASSLNSEGLGYTF. CDR3 DNA sequence: TGCGCCAGCAGCTTGAATTCAGAAGGTCTTGGCTACACCTTC. The V call is TRBV5-1, the J call TRBJ1-2; no clear D gene. V shed 1 base and J shed 7 bases, with 14 bases lying between them. Germline lookup yields CDR1 SGHRS and CDR2 YFSETQ. The CDR3 spans 14 residues.

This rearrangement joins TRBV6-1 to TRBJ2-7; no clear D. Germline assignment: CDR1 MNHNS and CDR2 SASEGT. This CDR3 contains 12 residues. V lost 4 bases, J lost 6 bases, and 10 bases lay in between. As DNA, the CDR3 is TGTGCCAGCAGTGGACTTCCCCGCGAGCAGTACTTC. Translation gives CASSGLPREQYF.